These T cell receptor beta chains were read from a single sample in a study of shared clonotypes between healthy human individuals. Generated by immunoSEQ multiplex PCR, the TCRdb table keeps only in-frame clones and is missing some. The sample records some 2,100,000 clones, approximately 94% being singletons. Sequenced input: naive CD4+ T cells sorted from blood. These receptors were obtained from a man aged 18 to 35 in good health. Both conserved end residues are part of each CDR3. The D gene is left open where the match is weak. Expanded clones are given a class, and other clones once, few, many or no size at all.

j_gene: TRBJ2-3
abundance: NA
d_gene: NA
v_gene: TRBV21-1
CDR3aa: CASSGRLPDTDTQYF
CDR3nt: TGTGCCAGCAGCGGCCGCCTACCAGACACAGATACGCAGTATTTT

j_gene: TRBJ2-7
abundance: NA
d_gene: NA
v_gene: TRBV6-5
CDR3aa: CASSYLTTRHYEQYF
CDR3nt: TGTGCCAGCAGTTACTTAACGACGAGGCACTACGAGCAGTACTTC

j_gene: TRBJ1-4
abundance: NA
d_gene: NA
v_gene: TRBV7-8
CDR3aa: CASSPTDEKLFF
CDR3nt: TGTGCCAGCAGCCCCACGGATGAAAAACTGTTTTTT

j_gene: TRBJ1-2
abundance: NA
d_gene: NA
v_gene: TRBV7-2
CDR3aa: CASSLGTLSTDGYTF
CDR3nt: TGTGCCAGCAGCTTAGGGACACTCTCTACCGATGGCTACACCTTC

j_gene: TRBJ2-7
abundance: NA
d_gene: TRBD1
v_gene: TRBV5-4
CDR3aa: CASSPGGLRYEQYF
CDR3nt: TGTGCCAGCAGCCCAGGGGGTCTAAGGTACGAGCAGTACTTC

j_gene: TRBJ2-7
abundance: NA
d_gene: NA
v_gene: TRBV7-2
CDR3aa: CASSLGSGHTYEQYF
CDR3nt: TGTGCCAGCAGCTTAGGGTCGGGACATACCTACGAGCAGTACTTC

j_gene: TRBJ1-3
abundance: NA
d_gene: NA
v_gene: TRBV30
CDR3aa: CAWRHGSSGNTIYF
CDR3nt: TGTGCCTGGAGACACGGGAGCTCTGGAAACACCATATATTTT

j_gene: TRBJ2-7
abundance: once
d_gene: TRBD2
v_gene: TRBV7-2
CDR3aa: CASSFSGGAEEQYF
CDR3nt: TGTGCCAGCAGCTTTAGCGGGGGGGCGGAGGAGCAGTACTTC

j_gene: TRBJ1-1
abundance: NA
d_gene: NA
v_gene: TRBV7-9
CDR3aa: CASSLDSRGRLPEAFF
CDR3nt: TGTGCCAGCAGCTTAGACTCGCGTGGCAGGCTCCCTGAAGCTTTCTTT

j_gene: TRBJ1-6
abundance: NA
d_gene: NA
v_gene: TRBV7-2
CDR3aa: CASSYYNSPLHF
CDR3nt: TGTGCCAGCAGCTACTATAATTCACCCCTCCACTTT

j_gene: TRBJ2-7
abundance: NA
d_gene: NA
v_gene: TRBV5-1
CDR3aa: CASSVDPKAYEQYF
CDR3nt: TGCGCCAGCAGCGTGGACCCGAAGGCCTACGAGCAGTACTTC

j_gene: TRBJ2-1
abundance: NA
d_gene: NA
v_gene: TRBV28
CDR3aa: CASSFGGTGSDEQFF
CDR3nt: TGTGCCAGCAGTTTTGGAGGGACGGGGAGCGATGAGCAGTTCTTC

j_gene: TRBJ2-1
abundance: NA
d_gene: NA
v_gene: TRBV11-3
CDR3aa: CASSLEGRAVNNEQFF
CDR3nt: TGTGCCAGCAGCTTAGAGGGCAGGGCTGTTAACAATGAGCAGTTCTTC

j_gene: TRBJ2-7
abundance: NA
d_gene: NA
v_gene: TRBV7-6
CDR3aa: CASSLGRSSYEQYF
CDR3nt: TGTGCCAGCAGCTTAGGCCGGAGCTCCTACGAGCAGTACTTC

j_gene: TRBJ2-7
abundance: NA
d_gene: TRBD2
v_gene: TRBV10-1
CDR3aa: CASTLTQREVCSYEQYF
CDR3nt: TGCGCCAGCACCCTGACTCAGCGGGAGGTGTGCTCCTACGAGCAGTACTTC

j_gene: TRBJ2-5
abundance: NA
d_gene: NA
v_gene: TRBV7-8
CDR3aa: CASSERQNSFAAAQYF
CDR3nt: TGTGCCAGCAGCGAGAGACAGAACAGCTTCGCTGCGGCCCAGTACTTC

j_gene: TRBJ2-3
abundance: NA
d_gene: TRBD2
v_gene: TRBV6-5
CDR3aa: CASSPLAGAFNTQYF
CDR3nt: TGTGCCAGCAGCCCGCTAGCGGGAGCATTTAATACGCAGTATTTT

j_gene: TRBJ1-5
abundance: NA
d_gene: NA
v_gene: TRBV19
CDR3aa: CASSMGRSNQPQHF
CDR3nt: TGTGCCAGTAGTATGGGGCGGAGCAATCAGCCCCAGCATTTT

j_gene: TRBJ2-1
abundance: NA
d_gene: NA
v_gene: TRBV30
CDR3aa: CAWAFGRSQFF
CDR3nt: TGTGCCTGGGCTTTCGGGCGCTCACAGTTCTTC

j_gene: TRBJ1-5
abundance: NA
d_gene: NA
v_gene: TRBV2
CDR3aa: CASSAQYSNQPQHF
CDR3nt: TGTGCCAGCAGTGCCCAATATAGCAATCAGCCCCAGCATTTT

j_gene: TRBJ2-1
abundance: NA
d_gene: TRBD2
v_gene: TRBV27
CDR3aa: CASTEGLTSYNEQFF
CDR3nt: TGTGCCAGCACCGAGGGACTAACTTCCTACAATGAGCAGTTCTTC

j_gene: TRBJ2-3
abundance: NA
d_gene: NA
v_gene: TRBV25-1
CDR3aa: CASSVSGSTDTQYF
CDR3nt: TGTGCCAGCAGTGTTAGCGGCAGCACAGATACGCAGTATTTT

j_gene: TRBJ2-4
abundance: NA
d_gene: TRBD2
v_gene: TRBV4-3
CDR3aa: CASSQTRRGLVVAKNIQYF
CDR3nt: TGCGCCAGCAGCCAGACTCGAAGGGGACTAGTGGTAGCCAAAAACATTCAGTACTTC

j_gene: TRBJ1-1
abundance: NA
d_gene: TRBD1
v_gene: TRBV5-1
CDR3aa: CASSLTGKGTEAFF
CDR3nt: TGCGCCAGCAGTTTGACAGGGAAGGGCACTGAAGCTTTCTTT

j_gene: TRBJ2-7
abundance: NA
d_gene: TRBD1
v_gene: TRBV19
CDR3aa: CASSVTGGGNYEQYF
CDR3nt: TGTGCCAGTAGTGTTACAGGGGGCGGAAACTACGAGCAGTACTTC

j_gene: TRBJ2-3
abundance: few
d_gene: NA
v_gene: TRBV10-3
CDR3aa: CAISASADTQYF
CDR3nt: TGTGCCATCAGTGCTAGCGCAGATACGCAGTATTTT

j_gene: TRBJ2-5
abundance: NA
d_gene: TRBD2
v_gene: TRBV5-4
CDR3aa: CASSLDASGGAGETQYF
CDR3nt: TGTGCCAGCAGCTTGGACGCTAGCGGGGGGGCCGGTGAGACCCAGTACTTC

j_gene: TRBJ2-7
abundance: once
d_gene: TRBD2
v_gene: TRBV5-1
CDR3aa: CASSPGTSPYEQYF
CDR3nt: TGCGCCAGCAGCCCCGGGACTAGTCCCTACGAGCAGTACTTC

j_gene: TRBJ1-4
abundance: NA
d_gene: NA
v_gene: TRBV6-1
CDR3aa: CASSGGRGEKLFF
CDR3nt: TGTGCCAGCTCGGGAGGGAGGGGAGAAAAACTGTTTTTT

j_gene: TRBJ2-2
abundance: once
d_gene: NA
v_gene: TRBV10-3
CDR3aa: CATQAGLGGDGELFF
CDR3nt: TGTGCCACCCAGGCGGGACTCGGGGGAGACGGGGAGCTGTTTTTT

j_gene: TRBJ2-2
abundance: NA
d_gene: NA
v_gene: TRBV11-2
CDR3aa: CASSLWGASTGELFF
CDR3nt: TGTGCCAGCAGCTTGTGGGGGGCTAGCACCGGGGAGCTGTTTTTT

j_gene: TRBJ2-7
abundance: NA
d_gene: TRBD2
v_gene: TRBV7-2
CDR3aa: CASSLTGLAGIYEQYF
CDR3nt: TGTGCCAGCAGCTTAACGGGACTAGCGGGAATCTACGAGCAGTACTTC

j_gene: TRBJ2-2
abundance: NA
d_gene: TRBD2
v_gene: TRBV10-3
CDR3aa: CAISEMGLAGGANTGELFF
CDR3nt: TGTGCCATCAGTGAGATGGGACTAGCGGGAGGAGCAAACACCGGGGAGCTGTTTTTT

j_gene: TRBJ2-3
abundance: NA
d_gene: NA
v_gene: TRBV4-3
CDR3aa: CASSLEGKDTDTQYF
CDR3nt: TGCGCCAGCAGCCTCGAAGGAAAAGACACAGATACGCAGTATTTT

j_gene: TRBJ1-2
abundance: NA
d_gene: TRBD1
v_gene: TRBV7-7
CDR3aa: CASSLAALRTGKLLGYGYTF
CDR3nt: TGTGCTAGCAGCTTAGCAGCCCTAAGGACAGGGAAACTACTAGGCTATGGCTACACCTTC

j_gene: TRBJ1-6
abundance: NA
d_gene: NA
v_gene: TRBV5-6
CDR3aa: CASSFGRDNSPLHF
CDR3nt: TGTGCCAGCAGCTTTGGTAGAGATAATTCACCCCTCCACTTT

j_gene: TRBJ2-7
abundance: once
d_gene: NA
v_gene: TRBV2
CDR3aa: CASSGRQGGYEQYF
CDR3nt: TGTGCCAGCAGTGGTCGACAGGGAGGCTACGAGCAGTACTTC

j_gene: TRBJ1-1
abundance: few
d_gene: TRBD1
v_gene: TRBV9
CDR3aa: CASSTGTVNTEAFF
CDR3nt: TGTGCCAGCAGCACCGGGACAGTGAACACTGAAGCTTTCTTT

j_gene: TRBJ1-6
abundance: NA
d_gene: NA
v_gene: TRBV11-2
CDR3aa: CASSLGGGSSYNSPLHF
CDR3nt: TGTGCCAGCAGTCTAGGAGGCGGGAGCTCCTATAATTCACCCCTCCACTTT

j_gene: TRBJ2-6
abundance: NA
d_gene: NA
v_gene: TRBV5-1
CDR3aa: CASSIEGGVLTF
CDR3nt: TGCGCCAGCAGCATAGAAGGGGGCGTCCTGACTTTC

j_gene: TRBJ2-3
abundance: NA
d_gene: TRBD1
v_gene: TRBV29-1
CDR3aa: CSVLNRGRTDTQYF
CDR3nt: TGCAGCGTACTAAACAGGGGGCGGACAGATACGCAGTATTTT

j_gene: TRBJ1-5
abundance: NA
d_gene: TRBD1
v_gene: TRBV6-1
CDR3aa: CASSEVRGQPQHF
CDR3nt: TGTGCCAGCAGTGAAGTCAGGGGGCAGCCCCAGCATTTT

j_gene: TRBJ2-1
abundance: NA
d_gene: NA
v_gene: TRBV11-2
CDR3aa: CASTLQGGANEQFF
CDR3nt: TGTGCCAGCACCCTGCAGGGGGGGGCCAATGAGCAGTTCTTC

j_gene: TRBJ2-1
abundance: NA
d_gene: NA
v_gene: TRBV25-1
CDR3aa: CASSDRDVISKSYNEQFF
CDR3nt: TGTGCCAGCAGTGACAGGGATGTAATTTCTAAGTCCTACAATGAGCAGTTCTTC

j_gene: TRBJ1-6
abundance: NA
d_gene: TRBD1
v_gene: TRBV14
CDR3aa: CASSHTGENSPLHF
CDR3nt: TGTGCCAGCAGCCATACAGGGGAAAATTCACCCCTCCACTTT

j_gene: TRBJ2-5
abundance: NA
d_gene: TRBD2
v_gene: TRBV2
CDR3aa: CASSDLGLAGWGYF
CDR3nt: TGTGCCAGCAGTGACTTGGGACTAGCGGGATGGGGATACTTC

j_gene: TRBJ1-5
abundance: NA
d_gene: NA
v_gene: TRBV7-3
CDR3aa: CASSLTVGGPQHF
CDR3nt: TGTGCCAGCAGCTTGACAGTCGGAGGGCCCCAGCATTTT

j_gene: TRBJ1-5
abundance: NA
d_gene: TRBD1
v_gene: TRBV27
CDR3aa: CASRTGGRGLDQPQHF
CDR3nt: TGTGCCAGCAGGACGGGGGGCAGGGGGCTTGATCAGCCCCAGCATTTT

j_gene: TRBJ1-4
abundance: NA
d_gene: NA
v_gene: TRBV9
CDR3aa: CASSVGGSPNEKLFF
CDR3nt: TGTGCCAGCAGCGTAGGAGGTAGCCCTAATGAAAAACTGTTTTTT